The 24 T cell receptor beta chains presented below share a single source sample, sequenced in a study of CD8 T cells in Susac syndrome. Random hexamers served to reverse transcribe roughly 0.5 to 1 ug RNA. One entry per CDR3 protein results from TCRdb running MiXCR on the immunoSEQ multiplex PCR reads. Among roughly 170,000 distinct CDR3 sequences listed, about 93% were seen once. The sequencing sample was made of CD4+ T cells from PBMCs. The receptors shown here come from a human donor with multiple sclerosis.

This clonotype was picked up one time. This chain connects TRBV19 to TRBJ1-2; 9 nucleotides align to TRBD1. Germline V gene data show CDR1 as LNHDA and CDR2 as SQIVND (reference sequence). The V segment lost 3 bases and the J segment 4 bases; nucleotides outside the gene matches: 6. CDR3 size: 15 residues. The CDR3 spells CASSIGDRAAYGYTF. The CDR3 nucleotides read TGTGCCAGTAGTATCGGGGACAGGGCGGCCTATGGCTACACCTTC.

The chain has TRBV19 and TRBJ1-2, with TRBD1 as a possible D gene (6 bases). The germline V gene encodes CDR1 LNHDA and CDR2 SQIVND (reference sequence). The CDR3 runs to 12 residues. The V and J ends lost 11 bases and 4 bases respectively, with 14 bases between them. The CDR3 is CACGGRPYGYTF. In nucleotides, the CDR3 is TGTGCCTGTGGGGGCAGGCCCTATGGCTACACCTTC.

The chain links TRBV3-1 to TRBJ2-5, with D possibly being TRBD1 (5 bases). The CDR3 has 15 amino acids. From germline, CDR1 is LGHDT and CDR2 YNNKEL (reference sequence). V lost 1 base and J 5 bases, leaving 14 bases between the germline ends. The CDR3 reads CASSQGAGKGETQYF. The CDR3 DNA sequence: TGTGCCAGCAGCCAAGGCGCAGGGAAAGGCGAGACCCAGTACTTC.

The V gene is TRBV4-1, the J gene TRBJ2-2; no firm D call. Germline V gene data show CDR1 as MGHRA and CDR2 as YSYEKL. With 1 base removed from V and 5 bases from J, the gap between germline ends came to 14 bases. The CDR3 length is 16 residues. The CDR3 sequence is CASSQVPRARTGELFF. DNA of the CDR3: TGCGCCAGCAGCCAAGTTCCCCGGGCGCGAACCGGGGAGCTGTTTTTT.

This chain links TRBV18 with TRBJ2-5; the D is unclear. This CDR3 is built from 12 residues. The germline V gene has CDR1 KGHSH and CDR2 LQKENI. V lost 5 bases to trimming and J lost 4 bases, with 8 bases between them. The DNA of the CDR3 is TGTGCCAGCTCAAGAGACTCAGAGACCCAGTACTTC. Residues: CASSRDSETQYF.

For the CDR3, the DNA is TGCAGTGCTACTGGCGGGGCCAACGTCCTGACTTTC. It yields the protein CSATGGANVLTF. The J gene is TRBJ2-6, the V gene TRBV20-1; unclear D gene. This CDR3 has 12 residues. The germline CDR1 and CDR2 sequences are DFQATT and SNEGSKA (reference sequence). V lost 4 bases, J lost 4 bases, and 5 bases lay in between.

The genes are TRBV7-9 and TRBJ1-1; D is perhaps TRBD1 (5 bases). V was pared by 1 base and J by 4 bases, with 22 bases between. This CDR3 region has 18 residues. From germline, CDR1 is SEHNR and CDR2 FQNEAQ (reference sequence). The CDR3 is CASSLGRQGLKGPTEAFF. Here the CDR3 DNA reads TGTGCCAGCAGCTTAGGCCGCCAGGGCCTGAAGGGGCCCACTGAAGCTTTCTTT.

The chain links TRBV28 to TRBJ2-7, with D maybe TRBD1 (6 bases). The V gene lost 7 bases and the J gene lost 0 bases, with 10 bases spanning the gap. Per the germline V gene, CDR1 is MDHEN and CDR2 is SYDVKM. The CDR3 totals 13 residues. As DNA, the CDR3 is TGTGCCAGCACTACAGGGTTCTCCTACGAGCAGTACTTC. It translates to CASTTGFSYEQYF.

The chain employs TRBV23-1 and TRBJ1-5; D is unclear. TRBV23-1 is designated an ORF whose function remains uncertain. Trimming shortened V by 0 bases and J by 7 bases, and 10 bases separated the two germline ends. CDR3 length equals 14 residues. The CDR3 sequence: CASSQSWGKQPQHF. The CDR3 bases are TGCGCCAGCAGTCAATCGTGGGGAAAGCAGCCCCAGCATTTT.

The J gene is TRBJ1-1, the V gene TRBV12-3 or TRBV12-4, with a tentative D call TRBD1 (5 bases). V shed 5 bases and J shed 0 bases, with 10 bases lying between them. This CDR3 is built from 14 residues. This CDR3 reads CASSRQWLNTEAFF. The CDR3 DNA reads as TGTGCCAGCAGTCGACAGTGGCTGAACACTGAAGCTTTCTTT.

This rearrangement joins TRBV14 to TRBJ2-1; D gene unclear. Trimming left V 4 bases short and J 4 bases short, with 8 bases between. In germline, CDR1 is SGHDN, CDR2 FVKESK. This CDR3 spans 13 amino acids. The CDR3 DNA reads TGTGCCAGCAGCCCCTATCCTTACAATGAGCAGTTCTTC. Amino acids: CASSPYPYNEQFF.

CDR3 in amino acids: CASSQGAVVSGYYEQYF. The CDR3 DNA reads TGTGCCAGCAGCCAAGGGGCGGTCGTTAGCGGCTACTACGAGCAGTACTTC. The chain couples TRBV4-2 to TRBJ2-7; D is perhaps TRBD2 (6 bases). Germline V gene data show CDR1 as LGHNA and CDR2 as YNFKEQ. V shed 1 base and J shed 3 bases, with 19 bases lying between them. The CDR3 spans 17 residues.

V usage is TRBV6-6 and J usage is TRBJ2-7, with 7 bases that match TRBD1. Germline CDR1 is MNHNY and CDR2 is SVGAGI (reference sequence). The trim removed 8 bases at V and 1 base at J, leaving 11 bases unmatched. This CDR3 spans 15 amino acids. The CDR3 DNA reads as TGTGCCAGCTCAACCCCTAGGACAGGATCCTACGAGCAGTACTTC. It is translated as CASSTPRTGSYEQYF.

The rearrangement joins TRBV18 to TRBJ1-5; no definite D call. V lost 0 bases to trimming and J lost 0 bases, with 12 bases between them. The CDR3 extends over 17 amino acids. Per germline, CDR1 KGHSH and CDR2 LQKENI. The CDR3 DNA sequence: TGTGCCAGCTCACCACCGGGGTCAGACTATAGCAATCAGCCCCAGCATTTT. Protein sequence: CASSPPGSDYSNQPQHF.

This chain uses TRBV24-1 with TRBJ2-4, with TRBD2 matching 7 bases. J lost 7 bases, V lost 4 bases, and 9 bases had no gene match. The CDR3 loop spans 15 amino acids. Germline V CDR1 and CDR2: KGHDR, SFDVKD. CDR3 DNA: TGTGCCACCAGTGAACATAGGGCTAGCGGTAACATTCAGTACTTC. It specifies CATSEHRASGNIQYF.

This chain links TRBV4-1 with TRBJ2-1; the D gene could be TRBD1 or TRBD2 (6 bases each). This CDR3 contains 16 residues. Trimming removed 1 base from V and 6 bases from J, with 16 bases in between. Germline V lookup: CDR1 MGHRA, CDR2 YSYEKL. Written as DNA, the CDR3 is TGCGCCAGCAGCCAAGGGGGGGCTGGGCCGTCCAATGAGCAGTTCTTC. Its translation is CASSQGGAGPSNEQFF.

The genes are TRBV18 and TRBJ2-7; D is perhaps TRBD1 or TRBD2 (6 bases each). Germline V gene lookup returns CDR1 KGHSH and CDR2 LQKENI. This CDR3 spans 16 amino acids. Trimming cost V 2 bases and J 5 bases, with 19 bases left between them. CDR3 nucleotide sequence: TGTGCCAGCTCACCAAAGGAGGGGGGTGAGCTGGACGAGCAGTACTTC. It yields the protein CASSPKEGGELDEQYF.

This chain connects TRBV5-4 to TRBJ2-5; 8 bases align to TRBD1. J lost 5 bases, V lost 0 bases, and 9 bases had no gene match. The germline V gene has CDR1 SGHNT and CDR2 YYREEE (reference sequence). This CDR3 is built from 16 residues. The DNA of the CDR3 is TGTGCCAGCAGCTTGGATATTGCAGGGGGCTCGGAGACCCAGTACTTC. As protein: CASSLDIAGGSETQYF.

The chain carries TRBV21-1 and TRBJ2-3; the D call of TRBD2 is as the table states it, not checked on the DNA. TRBV21-1 represents a pseudogene. The length of the CDR3 is 17 residues. The CDR3 DNA follows: TGTGCCAGCAGCAAACCGAACCAGCGGTTCAATGCAGATACGCAGTATTTT. Its protein is CASSKPNQRFNADTQYF.

The chain carries TRBV18 and TRBJ1-5; 9 bases agree with TRBD1. The CDR3 contains 15 residues. V lost 5 bases and J lost 3; bases outside the gene matches: 5. Germline loops: CDR1 KGHSH, CDR2 LQKENI. CDR3: CASSTGTGNNQPQHF. DNA for the CDR3: TGTGCCAGCTCAACCGGGACAGGGAACAATCAGCCCCAGCATTTT.

As regards this clonotype: Germline is not matched at one junction end, which may reflect a read error. The CDR3 DNA reads as TGTGCCAGTAGTATTGGTTTGGTACAGGGCTACGATGAGCAGTTCTTC. It yields the protein CASSIGLVQGYDEQFF. The chain links TRBV19 to TRBJ2-1; D might be TRBD1 (6 bases). CDR1 is LNHDA and CDR2 is SQIVND in the germline V gene (reference sequence). The CDR3 covers 16 residues. Full variable domain (remainder filled in from reference TRBV19 and TRBJ2-1): DGGITQSPKYLFRKEGQNVTLSCEQNLNHDAMYWYRQDPGQGLRLIYYSQIVNDFQKGDIAEGYSVSREKKESFPLTVTSAQKNPTAFYLCASSIGLVQGYDEQFFGPGTRLTVL.

The chain joins TRBV7-9 to TRBJ2-7, with a weak D call TRBD1 (5 bases). V was trimmed by 4 bases and J by 4 bases, leaving 23 bases between them. In germline, CDR1 is SEHNR, CDR2 FQNEAQ (reference sequence). There are 17 residues in the CDR3. CDR3 loop: CASSSTKTETISYEQYF. The CDR3 DNA is TGTGCCAGCAGCTCGACAAAGACAGAAACAATCTCTTACGAGCAGTACTTC.

This chain uses TRBV4-1 with TRBJ2-2, with D tentatively TRBD2 (7 bases). The CDR3 is made up of 17 amino acids. Germline V gives CDR1 MGHRA, CDR2 YSYEKL. Trimming took off 0 bases at V and 6 bases at J, with 17 bases between the two ends. The chain's CDR3 is CASSQDRGRELAGELFF. The CDR3 DNA follows: TGCGCCAGCAGCCAAGATCGGGGGCGGGAGTTGGCCGGGGAGCTGTTTTTT.

The chain carries TRBV12-3 or TRBV12-4 and TRBJ2-1; no clear D. The CDR3 consists of 15 residues. Trimming stripped 6 bases from V and 0 bases from J, with 12 bases between. Written as DNA, the CDR3 is TGTGCCAGCAGCCAACAGCACCCCTCCTACAATGAGCAGTTCTTC. It is translated as CASSQQHPSYNEQFF.